The clone carrying this T cell receptor beta chain has just one count. Its cognate antigen is unknown. Produced via immunoSEQ multiplex PCR; TCRdb's table is partial and in-frame only. This table has some 60,000 clones, about 80% appearing once. Trimming shortened V by 2 bases and J by 8 bases, and 18 bases separated the two germline ends. Per the germline V gene, CDR1 is ENHRY and CDR2 is SYGVKD. The CDR3 totals 15 residues. The data belong to a study of T cell responses to AZD1222 COVID-19 vaccine. Findings of the study overall: After the peak T cell response, and only then, were repertoires sampled.

The chain carries TRBV10-3 and TRBJ1-2; weak D call: TRBD1 (5 bases). This specimen consisted of peripheral blood, obtained 28 days after the second AZD1222 dose. This TCR came from an adult who received the AZD1222 COVID-19 vaccine. CDR3 in DNA: TGTGCCATCAGTGAGGGGAGGGGCACAATAGGAGGCTACACCTTC. Encoded protein: CAISEGRGTIGGYTF.